This passage covers 7 T cell receptor beta chains from one sample sequenced in a study of blood T cell repertoires in COVID-19. TCRdb's table, derived via immunoSEQ multiplex PCR, lists solely in-frame clones and lacks some. Here the sample spans a few hundred thousand clones, less than 85% being singletons. The sequenced material came from peripheral blood. The receptors come from a man in his fifties or sixties who had recovered from COVID-19.

This clone was counted once. The chain joins TRBV6-4 to TRBJ2-3; D unresolved. CDR1 is MRHNA and CDR2 is SNTAGT in the germline V gene. This CDR3 comprises 13 residues. Deletions cut 6 bases from V and 5 bases from J, with 12 bases between. The DNA for the CDR3 is TGTGCCAGCAGCCCGCGCCTCGGAGATACGCAGTATTTT. Translation gives CASSPRLGDTQYF.

The chain recombines TRBV6-1 with TRBJ1-1; 7 nucleotides line up with TRBD1. Germline loops: CDR1 MNHNS, CDR2 SASEGT. The V and J ends lost 6 bases and 8 bases, in that order; junction bases with no gene match: 9. This CDR3 region has 13 residues. CDR3 DNA: TGTGCCAGCAGGCCGACAGGGCATGCCGAAGCTTTCTTT. Protein product: CASRPTGHAEAFF.

The chain is built from TRBV6-6 and TRBJ2-1; 10 nucleotides match TRBD2. CDR1 MNHNY and CDR2 SVGAGI come from the germline V gene (reference sequence). The length of the CDR3 is 16 residues. The ends lost 5 bases at V and 2 bases at J; junction bases unmatched: 6. The CDR3 spells CASSPATSGAYNEQFF. For the CDR3, the DNA is TGTGCCAGCAGTCCTGCTACTAGCGGGGCCTACAATGAGCAGTTCTTC.

The rearrangement links TRBV5-4 to TRBJ2-7; weak D call: TRBD1 (6 bases). V was trimmed by 1 base and J by 2 bases, leaving 7 bases between them. Germline V gives CDR1 SGHNT, CDR2 YYREEE (reference sequence). The CDR3 has 13 amino acids. The CDR3, as DNA: TGTGCCAGCAGCTTGCAGGGGACCTACGAGCAGTACTTC. Translation: CASSLQGTYEQYF.

This chain connects TRBV7-9 to TRBJ1-6, with D possibly TRBD1 on 5 matching bases. Trimming left V 5 bases short and J 0 bases short, with 14 bases between. The CDR3 length is 17 residues. CDR1 and CDR2 from the germline V gene are SEHNR and FQNEAQ (reference sequence). For the CDR3, the DNA is TGTGCCAGCAGCCCCCAGGCGGGGGGCTCCTATAATTCACCCCTCCACTTT. Translation gives CASSPQAGGSYNSPLHF.

V gene TRBV28 combines with J gene TRBJ2-1; 8 bases match TRBD2. CDR3 length: 15 residues. The junction had 16 bases not matched to a gene; V was cut back by 8 bases and J by 10 bases. Germline CDR1 reads MDHEN; CDR2 reads SYDVKM. The chain's CDR3 is CASRTSGTRGLEQFF. Written as DNA, the CDR3 is TGTGCCAGCCGCACTTCCGGGACTAGGGGCCTGGAGCAGTTCTTC. The whole variable domain, remainder taken from reference TRBV28 and TRBJ2-1, is DVKVTQSSRYLVKRTGEKVFLECVQDMDHENMFWYRQDPGLGLRLIYFSYDVKMKEKGDIPEGYSVSREKKERFSLILESASTNQTSMYLCASRTSGTRGLEQFFGPGTRLTVL.

This clone was counted once. CDR3 nucleotides: TGTGCCAGCAGCCCAATGGGAGGACCCTGGGGGGGTGAGCAGTTCTTC. Protein sequence: CASSPMGGPWGGEQFF. V is TRBV3-1 (or the pseudogene TRBV3-2) and J is TRBJ2-1; 7 bases agree with TRBD2. Losses at the gene ends were 4 bases for V and 9 bases for J; bases not matched to a gene: 15. Per germline, CDR1 LGHDT and CDR2 YNNKEL (reference sequence). The CDR3 is made up of 16 amino acids.